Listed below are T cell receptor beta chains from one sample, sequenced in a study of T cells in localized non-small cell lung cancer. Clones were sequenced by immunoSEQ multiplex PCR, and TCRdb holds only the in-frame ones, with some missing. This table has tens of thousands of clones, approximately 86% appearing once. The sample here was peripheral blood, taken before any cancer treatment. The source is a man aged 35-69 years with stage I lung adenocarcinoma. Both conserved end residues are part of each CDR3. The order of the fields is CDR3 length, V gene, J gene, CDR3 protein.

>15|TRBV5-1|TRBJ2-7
CASSLFPGETYEQYF
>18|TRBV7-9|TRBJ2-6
CASSLRGYTRSGANVLTF
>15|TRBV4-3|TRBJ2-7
CASSRTSDSSYEQYF
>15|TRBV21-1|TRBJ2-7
CASSSSLTDFWEQYF
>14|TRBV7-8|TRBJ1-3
CASSLRGSGNTIYF
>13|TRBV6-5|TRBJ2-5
CASTSAGGETQYF
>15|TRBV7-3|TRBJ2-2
CASSNSASNTGELFF
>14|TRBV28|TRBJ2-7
CASRPQGSSYEQYF
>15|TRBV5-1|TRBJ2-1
CASSLGVAGGEEQFF
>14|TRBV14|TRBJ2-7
CASSHGQGRYEQYF
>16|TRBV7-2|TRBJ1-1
CASSLDFSQRNTEAFF
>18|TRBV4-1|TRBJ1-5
CASSQTWWGGKGNQPQHF
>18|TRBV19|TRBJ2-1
CASSINPKREGRGGEQFF
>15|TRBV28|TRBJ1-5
CATWAEGGGNQPQHF
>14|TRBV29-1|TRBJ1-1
CSVVRQGPNTEAFF
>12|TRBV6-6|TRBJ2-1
CASSPGPPAQFF
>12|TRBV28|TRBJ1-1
CASSLLRAEAFF
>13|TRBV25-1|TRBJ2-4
CASSSDHGGIQYF
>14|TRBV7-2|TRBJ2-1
CASRAGDSYNEQFF
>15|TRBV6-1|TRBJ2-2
CASSPRTGFSGELFF
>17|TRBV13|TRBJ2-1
CASSESGRTIVGHEQFF
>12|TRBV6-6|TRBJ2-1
CASSYRVYEQFF
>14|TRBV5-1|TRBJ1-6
CASSAAAYNSPLHF
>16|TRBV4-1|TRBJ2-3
CASSPWASGSTDTQYF